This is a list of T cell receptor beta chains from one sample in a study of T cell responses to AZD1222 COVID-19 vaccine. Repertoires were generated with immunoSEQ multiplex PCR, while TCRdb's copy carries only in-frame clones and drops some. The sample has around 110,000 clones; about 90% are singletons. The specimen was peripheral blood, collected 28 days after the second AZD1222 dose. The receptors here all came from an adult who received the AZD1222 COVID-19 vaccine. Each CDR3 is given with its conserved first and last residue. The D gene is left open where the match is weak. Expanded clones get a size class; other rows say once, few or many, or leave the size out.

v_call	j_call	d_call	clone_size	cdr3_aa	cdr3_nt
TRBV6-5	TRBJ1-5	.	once	CASHYTVSNQPQHF	TGTGCCAGCCATTACACCGTTAGCAATCAGCCCCAGCATTTT
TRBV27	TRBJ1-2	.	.	CASSLSYRSPFYGYTF	TGTGCCAGCAGTTTATCCTACAGGTCTCCCTTCTATGGCTACACCTTC
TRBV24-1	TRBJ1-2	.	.	CATSDYTNYGYTF	TGTGCCACCAGTGATTACACTAACTATGGCTACACCTTC
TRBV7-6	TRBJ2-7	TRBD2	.	CASSLGPGTSDYYEQYF	TGTGCCAGCAGCTTAGGTCCCGGGACTAGCGATTACTACGAGCAGTACTTC
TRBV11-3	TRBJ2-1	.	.	CASSLEGGYNEQFF	TGTGCCAGCAGCTTAGAAGGAGGATACAATGAGCAGTTCTTC
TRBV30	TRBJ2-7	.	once	CAWSERYEQYF	TGTGCCTGGAGTGAGAGGTACGAGCAGTACTTC
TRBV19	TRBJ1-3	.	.	CASSSTGLSGNTIYF	TGTGCCAGTAGTTCAACAGGGTTGTCTGGAAACACCATATATTTT
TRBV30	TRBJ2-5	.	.	CAWSVGLVQTQYF	TGTGCCTGGAGTGTCGGCCTAGTGCAGACCCAGTACTTC
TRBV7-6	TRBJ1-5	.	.	CASSLGPGLNQPQHF	TGTGCCAGCAGCTTAGGACCAGGGCTCAATCAGCCCCAGCATTTT
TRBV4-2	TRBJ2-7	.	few	CASSQDYTLPRGLANYEQYF	TGTGCCAGCAGCCAGGACTACACCCTCCCCCGGGGCCTAGCAAACTACGAGCAGTACTTC
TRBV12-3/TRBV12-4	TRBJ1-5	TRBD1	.	CASHRGVQPQHF	TGTGCCAGCCACAGGGGGGTCCAGCCCCAGCATTTT
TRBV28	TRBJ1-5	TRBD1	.	CASSSGQANQPQHF	TGTGCCAGCAGTTCCGGACAGGCAAATCAGCCCCAGCATTTT
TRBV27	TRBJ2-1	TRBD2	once	CASSLSQTGLAGVEEQFF	TGTGCCAGCAGTTTATCGCAGACAGGACTAGCGGGAGTCGAAGAGCAGTTCTTC
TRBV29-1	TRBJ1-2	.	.	CSVETRVDGYTF	TGCAGCGTTGAAACCAGGGTTGATGGCTACACCTTC
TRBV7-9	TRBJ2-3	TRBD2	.	CASSPLAGFTDTQYF	TGTGCCAGCAGCCCGTTAGCGGGTTTCACAGATACGCAGTATTTT
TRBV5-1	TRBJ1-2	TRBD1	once	CASSLGDRELYGYTF	TGCGCCAGCAGCTTGGGGGACAGGGAACTCTATGGCTACACCTTC
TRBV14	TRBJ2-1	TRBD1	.	CASRPDRGYNNEQFF	TGTGCCAGCAGGCCTGACAGGGGCTACAACAATGAGCAGTTCTTC
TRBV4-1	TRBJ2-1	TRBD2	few	CASSQDPTSGVSSYNEQFF	TGCGCCAGCAGCCAAGATCCGACTAGCGGAGTTAGCTCCTACAATGAGCAGTTCTTC
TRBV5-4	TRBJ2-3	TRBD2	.	CASSLWTSGITDTQYF	TGTGCCAGCAGCTTGTGGACTAGCGGGATCACAGATACGCAGTATTTT
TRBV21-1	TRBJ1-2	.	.	CASSKGADSYYGYTF	TGTGCCAGCAGCAAAGGAGCGGACTCGTACTATGGCTACACCTTC
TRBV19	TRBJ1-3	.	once	CATKGGWGRLSGNTIYF	TGTGCCACTAAAGGAGGGTGGGGCCGGCTCTCTGGAAACACCATATATTTT
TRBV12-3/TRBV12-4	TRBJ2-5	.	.	CASSWDLGETQYF	TGTGCCAGCAGTTGGGATTTAGGGGAGACCCAGTACTTC
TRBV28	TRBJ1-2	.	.	CASSSAAIEANYGYTF	TGTGCCAGCAGTTCGGCAGCTATTGAAGCTAACTATGGCTACACCTTC
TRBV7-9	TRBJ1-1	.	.	CASSPEDSRWTEAFF	TGTGCCAGCAGCCCAGAGGACAGTAGGTGGACTGAAGCTTTCTTT
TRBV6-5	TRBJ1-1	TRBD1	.	CASRDTRGAFF	TGTGCCAGCAGGGACACCAGGGGGGCTTTCTTT
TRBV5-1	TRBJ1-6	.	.	CASSLDRDYNSPLHF	TGCGCCAGCAGCTTGGACAGGGACTATAATTCACCCCTCCACTTT
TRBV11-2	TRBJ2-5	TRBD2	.	CASSRPGTSGKETQYF	TGTGCCAGCAGCCGACCTGGGACTAGCGGAAAAGAGACCCAGTACTTC
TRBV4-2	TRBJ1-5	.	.	CASSQDRRGRTSNQPQHF	TGTGCCAGCAGCCAAGATCGAAGGGGGAGAACGAGCAATCAGCCCCAGCATTTT
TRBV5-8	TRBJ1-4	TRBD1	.	CASSDGTVNEKLFF	TGTGCCAGCAGCGACGGGACAGTTAATGAAAAACTGTTTTTT
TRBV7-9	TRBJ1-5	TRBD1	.	CASSIEDRGYF	TGTGCCAGCAGCATCGAGGACAGGGGGTATTTT
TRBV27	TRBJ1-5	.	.	CASSLAGAGQPQHF	TGTGCCAGCAGTTTAGCGGGTGCAGGTCAGCCCCAGCATTTT
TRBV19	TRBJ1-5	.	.	CASRVDTNSNQPQHF	TGTGCCAGTAGGGTCGACACCAATAGCAATCAGCCCCAGCATTTT
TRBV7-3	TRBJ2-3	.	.	CASSSLPSGGGDTQYF	TGTGCCAGCAGCAGCCTCCCTAGCGGAGGGGGGGATACGCAGTATTTT
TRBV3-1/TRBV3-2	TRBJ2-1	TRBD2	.	CASSQLTGLASEQFF	TGTGCCAGCAGCCAATTAACGGGACTAGCATCCGAGCAGTTCTTC
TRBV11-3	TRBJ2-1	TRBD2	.	CASSRGGITNEQFF	TGTGCCAGCAGTCGGGGGGGGATTACCAATGAGCAGTTCTTC
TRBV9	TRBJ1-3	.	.	CASSVGEQNTIYF	TGTGCCAGCAGCGTAGGTGAGCAAAACACCATATATTTT
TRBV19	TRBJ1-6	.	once	CASSPAGTPHTSPLHF	TGTGCCAGTAGCCCGGCCGGGACCCCACATACTTCACCCCTCCACTTT
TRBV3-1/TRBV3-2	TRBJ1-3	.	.	CASSADRTSGNTIYF	TGTGCCAGCAGCGCTGACCGAACCTCTGGAAACACCATATATTTT
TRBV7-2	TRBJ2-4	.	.	CASSLNGLGIQYF	TGTGCCAGCAGCTTAAATGGACTGGGCATTCAGTACTTC
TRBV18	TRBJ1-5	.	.	CASSPDRLNQPQHF	TGTGCCAGCTCACCGGACAGACTCAATCAGCCCCAGCATTTT
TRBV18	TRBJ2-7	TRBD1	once	CASSDPAGTGGFGEQYF	TGTGCCAGCTCTGACCCGGCCGGGACAGGGGGCTTTGGGGAGCAGTACTTC
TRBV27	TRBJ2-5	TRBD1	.	CASSRTGGAETQYF	TGTGCCAGCAGCCGGACAGGGGGCGCTGAGACCCAGTACTTC
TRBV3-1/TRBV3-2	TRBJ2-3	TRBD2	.	CASSQTSGMADTQYF	TGTGCCAGCAGCCAGACTAGCGGGATGGCAGATACGCAGTATTTT
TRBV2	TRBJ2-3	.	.	CASRSGYTDTQYF	TGTGCCAGCAGGAGCGGTTACACAGATACGCAGTATTTT
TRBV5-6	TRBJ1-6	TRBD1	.	CASSLGTGVNSPLHF	TGTGCCAGCAGCTTGGGGACAGGGGTTAATTCACCCCTCCACTTT
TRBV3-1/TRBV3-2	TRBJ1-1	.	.	CASSQGATEAFF	TGTGCCAGCAGCCAGGGAGCCACTGAAGCTTTCTTT